This TCR beta chain comes out of a study of CD8+CD57+ T cells in acquired aplastic anemia. At the level of the study: Quantities of DNA derived from sorted CD4+ and CD8+ cells averaged roughly 3 ug.

The study's findings and limits: Comparison of patients with controls identified around 30 shared CD8+ CDR3 sequences.

The CDR3 sequence is 15 residues long. From germline, CDR1 is SGHTA and CDR2 FQGTGA. Trimming took 5 bases from V and 5 from J; bases not matched to a gene: 9. Patients picked for sequencing had shown CD8+CD57+ cell expansion detected by flow cytometry. This clonotype was seen many times. Antigen: not known. Template material for TCR beta VDJ and CDR3 profiling consisted of genomic DNA. Each CDR3 protein gets one entry after TCRdb re-called the reads with MiXCR. The repertoire holds 160,000 or so distinct CDR3 sequences, with more than 45% as singletons. The chain combines TRBV7-3 with TRBJ2-1, with 7 nucleotides matching TRBD1. This TCR came from a human donor with aplastic anemia. The sample taken for sequencing was sorted CD4+, CD8+, or CD8+CD57+ T cells (not recorded which) from PBMCs. CDR3 sequence: CASSPEGQRNNEQFF. CDR3 nucleotide sequence: TGTGCCAGCAGCCCAGAGGGACAGCGGAACAATGAGCAGTTCTTC.